This T cell receptor beta chain is from a study of blood T cell repertoires in COVID-19. The assay was immunoSEQ multiplex PCR, and TCRdb's table has in-frame clones only and misses some. The sample includes 260,000 or so clones, 87% of them seen just once. Germline lookup yields CDR1 SGHKS and CDR2 YYEKEE (reference sequence). V gave up 6 bases and J gave up 2 bases, with 14 bases separating them. The CDR3 spans 14 residues. This clonotype was sampled from a woman aged 25 to 45 with acute COVID-19. V usage is TRBV5-5 and J usage is TRBJ1-2, with D tentatively TRBD1 (5 bases). Sequenced sample: PBMCs or T cells enriched from blood (not recorded which). The CDR3 spells CASIPGPGNYGYTF. As DNA, the CDR3 is TGTGCCAGCATCCCGGGTCCAGGGAACTATGGCTACACCTTC. The entire variable domain, with the rest obtained from reference TRBV5-5 and TRBJ1-2, is as follows: DAGVTQSPTHLIKTRGQQVTLRCSPISGHKSVSWYQQVLGQGPQFIFQYYEKEERGRGNFPDRFSARQFPNYSSELNVNALLLGDSALYLCASIPGPGNYGYTFGSGTRLTVV.